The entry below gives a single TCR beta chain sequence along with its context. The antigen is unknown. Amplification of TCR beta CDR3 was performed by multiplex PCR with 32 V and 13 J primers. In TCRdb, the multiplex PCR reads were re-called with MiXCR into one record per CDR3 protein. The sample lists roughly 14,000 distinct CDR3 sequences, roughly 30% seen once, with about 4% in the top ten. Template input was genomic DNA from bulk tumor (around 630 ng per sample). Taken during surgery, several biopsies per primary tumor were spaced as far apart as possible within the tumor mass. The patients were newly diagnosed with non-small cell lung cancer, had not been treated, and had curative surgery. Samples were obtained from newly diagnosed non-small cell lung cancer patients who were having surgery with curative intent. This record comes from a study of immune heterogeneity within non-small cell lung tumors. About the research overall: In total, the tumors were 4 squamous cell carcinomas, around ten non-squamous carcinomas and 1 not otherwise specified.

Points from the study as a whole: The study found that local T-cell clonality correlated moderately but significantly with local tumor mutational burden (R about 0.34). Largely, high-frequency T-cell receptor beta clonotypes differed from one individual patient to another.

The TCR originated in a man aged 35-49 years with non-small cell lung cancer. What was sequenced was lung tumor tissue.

CDR3 amino acids: CASSLTERSGNTIYF. CDR3 DNA sequence: TGCGCCAGCAGCCTTACAGAACGCTCTGGAAACACCATATATTTT. The V call is TRBV4-1, the J call TRBJ1-3; the D is unclear. Germline CDR1 reads MGHRA; CDR2 reads YSYEKL. CDR3 size: 15 residues. The V gene lost 4 bases and the J gene lost 0 bases, with 10 bases spanning the gap.